These 10 T cell receptor beta chains share one sample of origin, sequenced in a study of OX40 agonist ivuxolimab in advanced cancers. The library was obtained by the immunoSEQ multiplex PCR assay. TCRdb re-hosts the immuneACCESS table, in-frame sequences only. Its copies lack some clones; in the studies checked, an unresolved V gene accounts for under half of them, and the cause for the rest is not known. Present in this sample are around 100,000 clones, around 90% of which were seen just once. More than 0.15% of the sample comes from the top ten. Material: CD4+ or CD8+ T cells sorted from blood, obtained in a trial of the OX40 agonist ivuxolimab. These receptors all come from an adult with an advanced solid tumor such as melanoma, head and neck, liver or kidney cancer.

As regards this clone: A read error may produce the germline difference seen at one junction end. V and J are TRBV15 and TRBJ2-7; D is perhaps TRBD1 (5 bases). This CDR3 contains 13 residues. Germline-derived CDR1 and CDR2 are LNHNV and YYDKDF (reference sequence). The CDR3 coding sequence is TGTGCCACGAGCAGGGATTTCTCCTACGAGCAGTACTTC. Amino acid sequence: CATSRDFSYEQYF.

The genes are TRBV6-6 and TRBJ2-5; a weak D match, TRBD2 (7 bases). CDR3 size: 15 residues. CDR1 MNHNY and CDR2 SVGAGI come from the germline V gene (reference sequence). The germline V and J ends were trimmed by 6 bases and 1 base, with 15 bases remaining between them. The CDR3 spells CASRWAGGPQETQYF. The DNA for the CDR3 is TGTGCCAGCAGATGGGCCGGGGGGCCCCAAGAGACCCAGTACTTC.

The chain is built from TRBV5-1 and TRBJ1-6; D may be TRBD1 (5 bases). The germline gives CDR1 SGHRS, CDR2 YFSETQ. This CDR3 is built from 16 residues. V was clipped by 1 base and J by 9 bases, with 17 bases between them. The CDR3 nucleotides read TGCGCCAGCAGCTTGAACGTGGTGGGCGGGGGTTCACCCCTCCACTTT. Translated, it gives CASSLNVVGGGSPLHF.

This chain links TRBV27 with TRBJ1-5, with TRBD1 as a possible D gene (5 bases). The CDR3 runs to 18 residues. Trimming left V 1 base short and J 4 bases short, with 20 bases between. Germline V gene sequence: CDR1 MNHEY, CDR2 SMNVEV (reference sequence). The CDR3 DNA follows: TGTGCCAGCAGTTTATGGGCCACAGGAAACGCAGGAAATCAGCCCCAGCATTTT. Residues: CASSLWATGNAGNQPQHF.

This chain joins TRBV7-2 and TRBJ1-2; TRBD1 agrees at 10 bases. The trim removed 8 bases at V and 2 bases at J, leaving 8 bases unmatched. The germline gives CDR1 SGHTA, CDR2 FQGNSA. The CDR3 spans 15 residues. The CDR3 region is CASSSGGQGNYGYTF. The CDR3, as DNA: TGTGCCAGCTCCTCCGGGGGACAGGGGAACTATGGCTACACCTTC.

The chain combines TRBV10-2 with TRBJ1-5; no clear D. The CDR3 covers 12 residues. Trimming took 8 bases from V and 1 from J, leaving 6 bases between them. In germline, CDR1 is WSHSY, CDR2 SAAADI. The CDR3 protein is CASGWSNQPQHF. DNA for the CDR3: TGCGCCAGCGGGTGGAGCAATCAGCCCCAGCATTTT.

The J gene is TRBJ2-5, the V gene TRBV4-2; 7 bases align to TRBD2. The V segment lost 0 bases and the J segment 2 bases; nucleotides outside the gene matches: 3. Germline V gives CDR1 LGHNA, CDR2 YNFKEQ. The CDR3 runs to 15 residues. The chain's CDR3 is CASSQDMGGQETQYF. As DNA, the CDR3 is TGTGCCAGCAGCCAAGATATGGGGGGGCAAGAGACCCAGTACTTC.

This chain connects TRBV5-4 to TRBJ2-3; TRBD1 matches at 7 bases. CDR1 and CDR2 (germline): SGHNT, YYREEE (reference sequence). Trimming at V came to 3 bases and at J to 1 base, leaving 8 bases not matched to a gene. The CDR3 is 16 amino acids. The CDR3, as DNA: TGTGCCAGCAGCTCTTTACAGGGGCGAGGCACAGATACGCAGTATTTT. It codes for CASSSLQGRGTDTQYF.

This sequence joins TRBV5-1 and TRBJ2-4; 11 bases match TRBD2. The CDR3 is made up of 16 amino acids. Germline CDR1 SGHRS, CDR2 YFSETQ. V gave up 4 bases and J gave up 2 bases; unmatched junction bases: 5. The CDR3 reads CASSPTSGASKNIQYF. CDR3 sequence (DNA): TGCGCCAGCAGCCCGACTAGCGGGGCTTCCAAAAACATTCAGTACTTC.

This clone was picked up a small number of times. The chain is built from TRBV2 and TRBJ2-3, with D hard to call. The CDR3 is 13 amino acids. V lost 6 bases and J lost 2, with 9 bases in between. Germline assignment: CDR1 SNHLY and CDR2 FYNNEI. This CDR3 reads CASRGGFTDTQYF. CDR3 DNA: TGTGCCAGCAGGGGCGGATTCACAGATACGCAGTATTTT.